Each of the 3 T cell receptor beta chains below was sequenced from the same sample in a study of blood T cell repertoires in COVID-19. Sequencing used immunoSEQ multiplex PCR; TCRdb keeps in-frame clones, though not all of them. The sample includes about 240,000 clones, 75% to 85% of them seen just once. The sequenced sample consisted of peripheral blood. These TCRs come from a human donor in a cohort sampled during active COVID-19.

The chain recombines TRBV19 with TRBJ1-5, with no clear D. This CDR3 is built from 14 residues. Trimming stripped 8 bases from V and 4 bases from J, with 15 bases between. Germline V gene lookup returns CDR1 LNHDA and CDR2 SQIVND (reference sequence). In DNA form, the CDR3 reads TGTGCCAGTTCGGATGGACGGACTAATCAGCCCCAGCATTTT. Its protein is CASSDGRTNQPQHF.

This sequence joins TRBV2 and TRBJ1-1; 7 nucleotides match TRBD1. Germline V gives CDR1 SNHLY, CDR2 FYNNEI. This CDR3 region has 11 residues. V was pared by 5 bases and J by 9 bases, with 3 bases of the junction left unmatched. CDR3 loop: CASSWDSQAFF. The DNA for the CDR3 is TGTGCCAGCAGTTGGGACAGCCAAGCTTTCTTT.

This clone was seen more than once but under ten times. The chain carries TRBV5-1 and TRBJ2-2, with TRBD2 matching 10 bases. Per germline, CDR1 SGHRS and CDR2 YFSETQ. The CDR3 is made up of 17 amino acids. The V and J ends lost 0 bases and 8 bases, in that order; junction bases with no gene match: 10. This chain's CDR3 is CASSLDASGGAAGELFF. The CDR3 DNA reads TGCGCCAGCAGCTTGGATGCCAGCGGGGGGGCAGCAGGGGAGCTGTTTTTT.